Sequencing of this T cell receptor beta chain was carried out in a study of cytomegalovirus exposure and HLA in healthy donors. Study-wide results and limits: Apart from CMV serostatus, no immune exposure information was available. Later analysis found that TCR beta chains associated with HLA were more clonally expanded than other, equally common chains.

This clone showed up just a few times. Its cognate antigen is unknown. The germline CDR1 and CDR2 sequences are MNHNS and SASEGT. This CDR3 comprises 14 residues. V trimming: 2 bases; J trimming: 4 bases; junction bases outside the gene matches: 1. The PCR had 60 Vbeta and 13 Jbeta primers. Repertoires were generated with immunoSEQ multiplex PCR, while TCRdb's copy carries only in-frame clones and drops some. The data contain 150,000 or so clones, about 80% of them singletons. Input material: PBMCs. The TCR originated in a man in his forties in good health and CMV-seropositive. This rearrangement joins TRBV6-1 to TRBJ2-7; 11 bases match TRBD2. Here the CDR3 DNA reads TGTGCCAGCAGTGAACTAGCGGGAGGATACGAGCAGTACTTC. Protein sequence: CASSELAGGYEQYF.